The 16 T cell receptor beta chains below all came from one sample that was sequenced in a study of cytomegalovirus exposure and HLA in healthy donors. Use of 60 Vbeta and 13 Jbeta primers characterized the PCR. The repertoire was sequenced with immunoSEQ multiplex PCR; TCRdb's copy has only in-frame clones and lacks some. This sample has approximately 180,000 clones, with roughly 74% found just once. Sequences were obtained from PBMCs. These receptor sequences come from a woman under 40 in good health and CMV-seronegative.

This clone has just a few counts. The chain has TRBV5-1 and TRBJ1-4, with 7 nucleotides matching TRBD1. Germline values: CDR1 SGHRS, CDR2 YFSETQ. CDR3 length equals 15 residues. After removal of 4 bases from V and 5 bases from J, the junction contained 8 bases not matched to a gene. The chain's CDR3 is CASSTRQGSNEKLFF. CDR3 coding DNA: TGCGCCAGCAGCACTAGACAGGGATCAAATGAAAAACTGTTTTTT.

This clone was recorded only once. The chain uses TRBV5-3 and TRBJ2-2; 12 bases are a match to TRBD1. TRBV5-3 is sorted into the ORF group, with uncertain function. V shed 0 bases and J 5 bases; nucleotides not matched to a gene: 14. The CDR3 has 20 amino acids. DNA for the CDR3: TGTGCCAGAAGCTTGGGAGGAGAACCGGGACAGGGGGCGAGGACCGGGGAGCTGTTTTTT. Protein sequence: CARSLGGEPGQGARTGELFF.

The chain recombines TRBV21-1 with TRBJ2-5; the D segment call TRBD1 is taken from the table without a DNA check. TRBV21-1 is reported as a pseudogene. The CDR3 loop spans 12 amino acids. Here the CDR3 DNA reads TGTGCCAGCAGCAAGGGGCCAGAGACCCAGTACTTC. As protein: CASSKGPETQYF.

This clone was seen a few times. This rearrangement joins TRBV5-6 to TRBJ1-5; D is possibly TRBD1 (5 bases). Trimming took off 5 bases at V and 7 bases at J, with 13 bases between the two ends. This CDR3 is 13 amino acids long. Per germline, CDR1 SGHDT and CDR2 YYEEEE. Here the CDR3 DNA reads TGTGCCAGCAGTAGTGGACATCGGCAGCCCCAGCATTTT. It yields the protein CASSSGHRQPQHF.

Only one count was recorded for this clone. CDR3 residues: CAISGTGAGSYGYTF. The DNA for the CDR3 is TGTGCCATCAGTGGAACAGGGGCCGGCTCCTATGGCTACACCTTC. The J gene is TRBJ1-2, the V gene TRBV10-3; TRBD1 aligns across 7 bases. Trimming took 4 bases from V and 4 from J; bases not matched to a gene: 9. The CDR3 runs to 15 residues. Germline loops: CDR1 ENHRY, CDR2 SYGVKD.

V is TRBV10-3 and J is TRBJ2-3; 7 bases match TRBD2. CDR1 and CDR2 (germline): ENHRY, SYGVKD. The CDR3 totals 13 residues. V gave up 8 bases and J gave up 1 base; unmatched junction bases: 3. Here the CDR3 DNA reads TGTGCCATCGGGGAGGGTGGCACAGATACGCAGTATTTT. This translates into CAIGEGGTDTQYF.

The rearrangement links TRBV25-1 to TRBJ2-5; maybe TRBD2 (6 bases). With 6 bases removed from V and 5 bases from J, the gap between germline ends came to 13 bases. The V gene's germline CDR1 is MGHDK and CDR2 SYGVNS. CDR3 size: 13 residues. Written as DNA, the CDR3 is TGTGCCAGCAGCGATCGGGGGAGGGAGACCCAGTACTTC. It codes for CASSDRGRETQYF. Full variable domain (rest looked up from reference TRBV25-1 and TRBJ2-5): EADIYQTPRYLVIGTGKKITLECSQTMGHDKMYWYQQDPGMELHLIHYSYGVNSTEKGDLSSESTVSRIRTEHFPLTLESARPSHTSQYLCASSDRGRETQYFGPGTRLLVL.

The rearrangement links TRBV5-6 to TRBJ1-1; D not resolved. The ends were cut back, 1 base at V and 2 bases at J, with 9 bases in the middle. Germline V gives CDR1 SGHDT, CDR2 YYEEEE. The CDR3 runs to 14 residues. CDR3 coding DNA: TGTGCCAGCAGCTTGTACCCGGGTAACACTGAAGCTTTCTTT. This sequence encodes CASSLYPGNTEAFF.

V gene TRBV5-5 combines with J gene TRBJ2-1, with a tentative D call TRBD1 (6 bases). Germline CDR1 reads SGHKS; CDR2 reads YYEKEE (reference sequence). There are 13 residues in the CDR3. Deletions cut 2 bases from V and 8 bases from J, with 11 bases between. CDR3 in DNA: TGTGCCAGCAGCTTACGAACAGGGCATGAGCAGTTCTTC. It specifies CASSLRTGHEQFF.

The V and J genes are TRBV29-1 and TRBJ2-5; possibly TRBD1 for D (5 bases). CDR3 length: 11 amino acids. The germline CDR1 and CDR2 sequences are SQVTM and ANQGSEA. Trimming took off 3 bases at V and 7 bases at J, with 9 bases between the two ends. In DNA, the CDR3 is TGCAGCGTTGATGGTGACAGGACCCAGTACTTC. Translated: CSVDGDRTQYF. Supplemented by reference TRBV29-1 and TRBJ2-5, the full variable domain reads SAVISQKPSRDICQRGTSLTIQCQVDSQVTMMFWYRQQPGQSLTLIATANQGSEATYESGFVIDKFPISRPNLTFSTLTVSNMSPEDSSIYLCSVDGDRTQYFGPGTRLLVL.

This clone turned up a few times. The rearrangement uses TRBV6-5 and TRBJ2-5; 9 bases fit TRBD1. This CDR3 region has 15 residues. V dropped 6 bases and J dropped 5; count of bases not matched to a gene: 10. Germline assignment: CDR1 MNHEY and CDR2 SVGAGI. CDR3 bases: TGTGCCAGCAGGAACCGGGACAGGGTTGCGGAGACCCAGTACTTC. Residues: CASRNRDRVAETQYF.

The rearrangement uses TRBV19 and TRBJ1-5, with D uncertain. This CDR3 has 14 amino acids. Between the trimmed V and J ends, which lost 3 bases and 6 bases, there was a span of 12 bases. Germline CDR1 LNHDA, CDR2 SQIVND (reference sequence). The CDR3 bases are TGTGCCAGTAGTATGAGTAGGGAGCGTCAGCCCCAGCATTTT. Translated, it gives CASSMSRERQPQHF. Complete variable domain (other parts from reference TRBV19 and TRBJ1-5): DGGITQSPKYLFRKEGQNVTLSCEQNLNHDAMYWYRQDPGQGLRLIYYSQIVNDFQKGDIAEGYSVSREKKESFPLTVTSAQKNPTAFYLCASSMSRERQPQHFGDGTRLSIL.

The chain links TRBV5-1 to TRBJ2-7; TRBD2 matches at 12 bases. This CDR3 is 15 amino acids long. Germline CDR1 is SGHRS and CDR2 is YFSETQ. V was clipped by 3 bases and J by 6 bases; unmatched bases: 7. The CDR3 region is CASSSSTSGSGEQYF. For the CDR3, the DNA is TGCGCCAGCAGCTCCTCGACTAGCGGGAGTGGCGAGCAGTACTTC.

This clone was detected only a few times. The chain couples TRBV2 to TRBJ1-5; D is uncertain. Between the trimmed V and J ends, which lost 1 base and 11 bases, there was a span of 9 bases. The CDR3 totals 12 residues. Germline CDR1 and CDR2: SNHLY and FYNNEI. Here the CDR3 reads CASSEGAGTQHF. The DNA of the CDR3 is TGTGCCAGCAGTGAAGGGGCGGGGACCCAGCATTTT.

The chain couples TRBV19 to TRBJ2-2; TRBD1 agrees at 8 bases. The germline V gene encodes CDR1 LNHDA and CDR2 SQIVND (reference sequence). With 8 bases clipped from V and 2 bases from J, the junction kept 4 bases outside the gene matches. CDR3 length: 14 residues. The CDR3 reads CASDRGPNTGELFF. CDR3 sequence (DNA): TGTGCCAGTGACAGGGGCCCTAACACCGGGGAGCTGTTTTTT.

CDR3 residues: CASSLSASGGAFEQFF. CDR3 nucleotides: TGTGCCAGCAGCTTAAGCGCTAGCGGGGGGGCCTTTGAGCAGTTCTTC. The chain links TRBV7-3 to TRBJ2-1; TRBD2 aligns across 12 bases. J was trimmed by 9 bases and V by 1 base; bases with no gene match: 7. The V gene's germline CDR1 is SGHTA and CDR2 FQGTGA. CDR3 length: 16 amino acids.